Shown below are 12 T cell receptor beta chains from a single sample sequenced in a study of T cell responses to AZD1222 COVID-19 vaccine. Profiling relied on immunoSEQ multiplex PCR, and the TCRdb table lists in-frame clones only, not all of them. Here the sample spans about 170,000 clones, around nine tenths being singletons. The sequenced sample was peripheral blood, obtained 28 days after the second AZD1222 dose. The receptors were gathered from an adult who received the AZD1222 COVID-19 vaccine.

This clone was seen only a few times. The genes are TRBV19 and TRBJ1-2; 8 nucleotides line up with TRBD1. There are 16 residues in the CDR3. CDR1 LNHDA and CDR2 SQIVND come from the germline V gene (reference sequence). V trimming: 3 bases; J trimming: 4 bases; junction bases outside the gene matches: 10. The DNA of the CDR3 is TGTGCCAGTAGTATGAGGTTTGGGCAGGGGGCCTATGGCTACACCTTC. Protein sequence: CASSMRFGQGAYGYTF.

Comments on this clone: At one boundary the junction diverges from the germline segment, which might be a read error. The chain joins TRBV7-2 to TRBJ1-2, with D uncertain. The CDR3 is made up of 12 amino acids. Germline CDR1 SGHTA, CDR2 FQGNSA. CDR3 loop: CASSNPPGRRSF. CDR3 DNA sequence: TGTGCCAGCAGCAACCCCCCCGGACGGAGAAGTTTC. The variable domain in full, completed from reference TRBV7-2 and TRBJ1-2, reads GAGVSQSPSNKVTEKGKDVELRCDPISGHTALYWYRQSLGQGLEFLIYFQGNSAPDKSGLPSDRFSAERTGGSVSTLTIQRTQQEDSAVYLCASSNPPGRRSFGSGTRLTVV.

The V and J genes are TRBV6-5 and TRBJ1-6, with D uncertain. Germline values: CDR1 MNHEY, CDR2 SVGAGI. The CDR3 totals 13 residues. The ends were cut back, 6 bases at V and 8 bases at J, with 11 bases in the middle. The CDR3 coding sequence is TGTGCCAGCAGACCTATCGGAGATTCACCCCTCCACTTT. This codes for CASRPIGDSPLHF.

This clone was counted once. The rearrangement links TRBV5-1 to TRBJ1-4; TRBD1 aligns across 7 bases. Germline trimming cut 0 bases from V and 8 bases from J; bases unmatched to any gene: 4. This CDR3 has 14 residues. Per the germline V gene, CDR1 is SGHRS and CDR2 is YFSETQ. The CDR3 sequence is CASSLGQGREKLFF. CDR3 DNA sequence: TGCGCCAGCAGCTTGGGACAGGGTCGGGAAAAACTGTTTTTT. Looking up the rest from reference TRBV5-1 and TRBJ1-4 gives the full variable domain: KAGVTQTPRYLIKTRGQQVTLSCSPISGHRSVSWYQQTPGQGLQFLFEYFSETQRNKGNFPGRFSGRQFSNSRSEMNVSTLELGDSALYLCASSLGQGREKLFFGSGTQLSVL.

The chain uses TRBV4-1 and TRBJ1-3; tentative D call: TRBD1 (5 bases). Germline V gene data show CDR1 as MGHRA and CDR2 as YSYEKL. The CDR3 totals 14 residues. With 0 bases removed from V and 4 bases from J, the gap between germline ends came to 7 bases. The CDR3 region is CASSQDWGGNTIYF. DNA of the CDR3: TGCGCCAGCAGCCAAGATTGGGGGGGAAACACCATATATTTT.

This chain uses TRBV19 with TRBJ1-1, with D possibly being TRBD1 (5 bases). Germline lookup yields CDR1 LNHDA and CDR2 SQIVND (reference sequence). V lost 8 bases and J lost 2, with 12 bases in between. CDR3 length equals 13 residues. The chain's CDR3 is CASEVQGNTEAFF. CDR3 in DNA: TGTGCCAGTGAGGTCCAGGGCAACACTGAAGCTTTCTTT.

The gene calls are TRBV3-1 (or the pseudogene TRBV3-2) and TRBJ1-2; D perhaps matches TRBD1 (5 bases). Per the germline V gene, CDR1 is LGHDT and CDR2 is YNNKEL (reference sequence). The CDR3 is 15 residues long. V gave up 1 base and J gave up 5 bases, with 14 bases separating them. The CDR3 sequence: CASSQVREKGYGYTF. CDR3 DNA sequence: TGTGCCAGCAGCCAAGTTCGGGAAAAGGGGTATGGCTACACCTTC.

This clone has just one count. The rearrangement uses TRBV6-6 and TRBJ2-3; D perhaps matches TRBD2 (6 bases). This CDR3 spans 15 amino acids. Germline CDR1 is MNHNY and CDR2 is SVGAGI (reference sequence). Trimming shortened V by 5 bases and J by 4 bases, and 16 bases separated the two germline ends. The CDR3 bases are TGTGCCAGCAGTGACCCGGGACTTATCCCAGATACGCAGTATTTT. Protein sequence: CASSDPGLIPDTQYF.

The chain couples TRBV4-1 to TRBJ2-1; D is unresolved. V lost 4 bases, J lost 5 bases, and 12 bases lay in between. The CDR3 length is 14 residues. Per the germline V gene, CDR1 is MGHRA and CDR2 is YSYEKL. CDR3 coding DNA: TGCGCCAGCAGCCCGTCCTGGGGTCACAATGAGCAGTTCTTC. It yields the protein CASSPSWGHNEQFF.

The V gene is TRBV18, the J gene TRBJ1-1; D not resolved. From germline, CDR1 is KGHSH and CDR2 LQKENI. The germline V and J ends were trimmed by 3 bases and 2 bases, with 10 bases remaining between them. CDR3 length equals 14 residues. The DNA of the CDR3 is TGTGCCAGCTCACCGGCCCGAGGCAACACTGAAGCTTTCTTT. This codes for CASSPARGNTEAFF.

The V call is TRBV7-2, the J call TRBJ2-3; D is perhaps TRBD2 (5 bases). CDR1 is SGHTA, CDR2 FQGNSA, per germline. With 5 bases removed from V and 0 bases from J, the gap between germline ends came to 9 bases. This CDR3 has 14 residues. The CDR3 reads CASSQAASTDTQYF. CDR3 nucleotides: TGTGCCAGCAGCCAAGCGGCTAGCACAGATACGCAGTATTTT.

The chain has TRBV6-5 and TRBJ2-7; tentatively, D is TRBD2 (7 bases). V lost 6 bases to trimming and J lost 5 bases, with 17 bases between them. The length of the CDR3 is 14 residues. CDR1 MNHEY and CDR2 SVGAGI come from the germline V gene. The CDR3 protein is CASRGPGGLDEQYF. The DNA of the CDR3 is TGTGCCAGCAGGGGGCCGGGGGGCCTCGACGAGCAGTACTTC.